These 10 T cell receptor beta chains were all obtained from the same sample, sequenced in a study of T cell repertoires in cytomegalovirus infection. TCRdb reanalysed the reads using MiXCR and keeps one entry per CDR3 protein. The table includes about 360,000 distinct CDR3 sequences, about a sixth detected once. Sequenced sample: PBMCs. Source of these receptors: a human donor in good health (CMV status not recorded). Some clones in this sample may be carry-over from other donors' samples.

The chain employs TRBV12-3 or TRBV12-4 and TRBJ2-7; no definite D call. The germline V and J ends were trimmed by 3 bases and 2 bases, with 8 bases remaining between them. The CDR3 loop spans 13 amino acids. For the CDR3, the DNA is TGTGCCAGCAGTTTTGGGCAGCCCTACGAGCAGTACTTC. Its protein product is CASSFGQPYEQYF.

This clonotype has only a few counts. This rearrangement joins TRBV11-2 to TRBJ2-1, with D possibly TRBD2 on 6 matching bases. Between the trimmed V and J ends, which lost 0 bases and 7 bases, there was a span of 13 bases. The germline CDR1 and CDR2 sequences are SGHAT and FQNNGV. This CDR3 is built from 15 residues. The CDR3 region is CASSLDGGWGNEQFF. In nucleotides, the CDR3 is TGTGCCAGCAGCTTAGATGGGGGGTGGGGAAATGAGCAGTTCTTC. Based on the CDR3 plus reference TRBV11-2 and TRBJ2-1, the full variable domain is EAGVAQSPRYKIIEKRQSVAFWCNPISGHATLYWYQQILGQGPKLLIQFQNNGVVDDSQLPKDRFSAERLKGVDSTLKIQPAKLEDSAVYLCASSLDGGWGNEQFFGPGTRLTVL.

The chain links TRBV5-5 to TRBJ2-1; TRBD2 matches 13 bases. Per germline, CDR1 SGHKS and CDR2 YYEKEE (reference sequence). Trimming at V came to 3 bases and at J to 0 bases, leaving 3 bases not matched to a gene. The length of the CDR3 is 17 residues. The CDR3 is CASSWGLAGNSYNEQFF. CDR3 DNA: TGTGCCAGCAGCTGGGGACTAGCGGGAAACTCCTACAATGAGCAGTTCTTC. Combining the CDR3 with reference TRBV5-5 and TRBJ2-1 gives the whole variable domain DAGVTQSPTHLIKTRGQQVTLRCSPISGHKSVSWYQQVLGQGPQFIFQYYEKEERGRGNFPDRFSARQFPNYSSELNVNALLLGDSALYLCASSWGLAGNSYNEQFFGPGTRLTVL.

This clonotype came up a few times. This chain joins TRBV6-5 and TRBJ2-7; 7 positions match TRBD1. Germline CDR1 reads MNHEY; CDR2 reads SVGAGI. This CDR3 is 14 amino acids long. Trimming took 2 bases from V and 5 from J; bases not matched to a gene: 6. The CDR3 loop is CASSYAGQANEQYF. In nucleotides, the CDR3 is TGTGCCAGCAGTTACGCCGGACAGGCTAACGAGCAGTACTTC.

Ten or more counts support this clonotype. The chain joins TRBV11-2 to TRBJ1-3; D call uncertain. With 0 bases removed from V and 0 bases from J, the gap between germline ends came to 6 bases. Germline V gene lookup returns CDR1 SGHAT and CDR2 FQNNGV. The CDR3 extends over 15 amino acids. CDR3 residues: CASSLEINSGNTIYF. CDR3 DNA: TGTGCCAGCAGCTTAGAGATCAACTCTGGAAACACCATATATTTT.

V is TRBV12-3 or TRBV12-4 and J is TRBJ1-1; 9 bases agree with TRBD1. CDR3 length: 14 residues. V dropped 6 bases and J dropped 2; count of bases not matched to a gene: 4. CDR3 residues: CASRWDRVNTEAFF. The CDR3 coding sequence is TGTGCCAGCAGGTGGGACAGGGTAAACACTGAAGCTTTCTTT.

This chain uses TRBV7-6 with TRBJ1-4, with 11 bases lining up with TRBD1. CDR3 length equals 15 residues. The junction had 4 bases not matched to a gene; V was cut back by 2 bases and J by 8 bases. In germline, CDR1 is SGHVS, CDR2 FNYEAQ. CDR3 region: CASSLWTGGGEKLFF. DNA for the CDR3: TGTGCCAGCAGCTTATGGACAGGGGGCGGCGAAAAACTGTTTTTT. The whole variable domain, remainder taken from reference TRBV7-6 and TRBJ1-4, is GAGVSQSPRYKVTKRGQDVALRCDPISGHVSLYWYRQALGQGPEFLTYFNYEAQQDKSGLPNDRFSAERPEGSISTLTIQRTEQRDSAMYRCASSLWTGGGEKLFFGSGTQLSVL.

This clonotype appeared many times. This CDR3 reads CASKIGGLGAEAFF. CDR3 in DNA: TGTGCCAGCAAAATAGGGGGCCTCGGCGCTGAAGCTTTCTTT. V usage is TRBV28 and J usage is TRBJ1-1, with 7 bases matching TRBD1. CDR1 MDHEN and CDR2 SYDVKM come from the germline V gene. CDR3 size: 14 residues. J gave up 6 bases and V 7 bases, and 11 bases lay outside the gene matches.

V and J are TRBV7-2 and TRBJ2-1; perhaps TRBD2 as D (5 bases). The CDR3 spans 16 residues. V lost 2 bases and J lost 2, with 13 bases in between. Germline CDR1 SGHTA, CDR2 FQGNSA. CDR3 sequence reads: CASSLRESAAYNEQFF. The DNA for the CDR3 is TGTGCCAGCAGCTTAAGGGAGTCTGCCGCCTACAATGAGCAGTTCTTC.

The sample holds many counts of this clonotype. The chain carries TRBV12-3 or TRBV12-4 and TRBJ2-7; D not certain. There are 15 residues in the CDR3. The V end lost 6 bases, the J end lost 0 bases, and 15 bases lay between the germline ends. DNA for the CDR3: TGTGCCAGCAGCTTTGACGGATTCCCCTCCTACGAGCAGTACTTC. Its translation is CASSFDGFPSYEQYF.